Here is one T cell receptor (beta chain) with its context. Its target antigen remains unknown. No per-base quality is available; no much larger clone lies one base away. At study entry, adolescents were screened for latent tuberculosis infection by tuberculin skin test and QuantiFERON-TB GOLD In-Tube IGRA. Unsorted cryopreserved PBMC were immunosequenced, covering on average approximately 100,000 T cells per clinical donor. Eleven high schools in the Worcester region of the Western Cape, South Africa, served as enrollment sites for adolescents aged 12 to 18 years. Approximately 10 adolescents infected with M. tuberculosis and around ten uninfected adolescents were chosen and matched for age and sex. Adolescent PBMC were isolated from freshly drawn heparinized blood by density centrifugation and cryopreserved. The immunoSEQ multiplex PCR assay was used to generate TCR libraries, with TCR-beta and/or TCR-alpha/delta assays applied to each sample. The amplified TCR libraries were sequenced on the Illumina high-throughput platform. The study's own analysis went as follows. Clustering and dimensionality reduction relied on pairwise TCRdist distances among GMM-specific receptors from T cells that were either sorted ex vivo or expanded in vitro. Each clinical repertoire was assigned a mean NN-distance score, defined as the average TCRdist to the nearest 10% of tetramer-positive reference sequences. To compute GEM TCR motif frequency, the fraction of unique TCRs matching known GEM sequences by V/J usage and CDR3 length was calculated. Active tuberculosis was classified by linear discriminant analysis with leave-one-out cross-validation, implemented in scikit-learn. This is the immuneACCESS table as TCRdb keeps it, with only in-frame sequences that have V and J called. A part of the clones is gone; compared with another copy, unresolved V genes explain less than half, and the rest is unexplained. That table supplies the V and J calls and clone size; D and trimming were determined from the DNA. Here the sample has 38,000 or so clones; about 95% occur a single time. Of the sample, about 3.7% falls within the top ten clones.

This sample was taken from a study of T cells in tuberculosis (dated 2018 in TCRdb). For the wider study: In the study, CD1B tetramers and high-throughput TCR immunosequencing were combined to characterize T cells specific for the mycobacterial lipid antigen glucose monomycolate (GMM). A South African clinical cohort compared IGRA-negative adolescents, IGRA-positive adolescents with latent tuberculosis and adults with active tuberculosis, around 10 per group. Findings and caveats that apply to the study as a whole: Smaller NN-distances were partly driven by shorter CDR3-alpha lengths in active tuberculosis patients, and statistical significance was not reached for the TCR-beta difference. Clinical samples were selected based on the availability of cryopreserved specimens, with adults included as active tuberculosis cases and adolescents included as controls. A classifier using the diverse GMM-specific repertoire reached 85% to 90% accuracy (AUROC about 0.9), compared with around 68% accuracy using GEM motif frequencies. Compared with IGRA-negative controls, TCR-alpha repertoires from active tuberculosis had smaller mean NN-distances to GMM-specific TCRs, which suggests that these TCRs underwent clonal expansion.

Between the V and J ends, shortened by 4 bases and 7 bases respectively, the junction contains 20 bases. The CDR3 starts with the cysteine, ends with the phenylalanine, and has 15 residues. Only the CDR3 portion is preserved as DNA: 45 bases, with reading frame beginning at the first base. The germline V gene encodes CDR1 SGHNT and CDR2 YYREEE (reference sequence). The chain is assembled from TRBV5-4 and TRBJ1-2, with a weak D call of TRBD1 (5 bases match). Sequenced: PBMCs. The origin of this receptor is a donor aged 10 to 29 with latent tuberculosis or without tuberculosis infection. DNA sequence: TGTGCCAGCAGCCCGTACAAGGGACTTCGTGGTGGCTACACCTTC. Its protein product is CASSPYKGLRGGYTF.